Following are 13 T cell receptor beta chains from one sample sequenced in a study of cytomegalovirus exposure and HLA in healthy donors. PCR amplification relied on 60 Vbeta primers (plus 13 Jbeta primers). TCRdb's copy holds only in-frame clones and misses some; the assay was immunoSEQ multiplex PCR. The sample records under 200,000 clones, roughly 85% being singletons. The sequenced material came from PBMCs. These receptors came from a man aged 18 to 30 in good health and CMV-seropositive.

The chain employs TRBV16 and TRBJ1-4; D gene ambiguous. Germline V gene sequence: CDR1 KGHSY, CDR2 FQNENV. The CDR3 sequence is 15 residues long. V was pared by 0 bases and J by 7 bases, with 12 bases between. The CDR3 sequence: CASSQSRQNREKLFF. As DNA, the CDR3 is TGTGCCAGCAGCCAATCCAGGCAGAACCGTGAAAAACTGTTTTTT. The whole variable domain, filled in from reference TRBV16 and TRBJ1-4, reads GEEVAQTPKHLVRGEGQKAKLYCAPIKGHSYVFWYQQVLKNEFKFLISFQNENVFDETGMPKERFSAKCLPNSPCSLEIQATKLEDSAVYFCASSQSRQNREKLFFGSGTQLSVL.

The rearrangement joins TRBV5-8 to TRBJ2-3; perhaps TRBD1 as D (6 bases). The CDR3 extends over 15 amino acids. Germline lookup yields CDR1 SGHTS and CDR2 YDEGEE. The V gene lost 0 bases and the J gene lost 4 bases, with 12 bases spanning the gap. The CDR3 region is CASSLGQGLSDTQYF. As DNA, the CDR3 is TGTGCCAGCAGCTTGGGGCAGGGGTTGTCAGATACGCAGTATTTT.

J is TRBJ1-3 and V is TRBV5-1; D possibly corresponds to TRBD1 (6 bases). The CDR3 is made up of 15 amino acids. V lost 1 base to trimming and J lost 3 bases, with 11 bases between them. Germline CDR1 reads SGHRS; CDR2 reads YFSETQ. CDR3 in amino acids: CASSLLGAIGNTIYF. In nucleotides, the CDR3 is TGCGCCAGCAGCTTGCTGGGGGCAATTGGAAACACCATATATTTT.

This chain joins TRBV15 and TRBJ2-7, with 7 bases fitting TRBD1. The CDR3 sequence is 15 residues long. With 7 bases clipped from V and 2 bases from J, the junction kept 11 bases outside the gene matches. Germline CDR1 is LNHNV and CDR2 is YYDKDF (reference sequence). The CDR3 DNA reads TGTGCCACCACCATTGGTCGGGACAGCACCTACGAGCAGTACTTC. Protein: CATTIGRDSTYEQYF.

V usage is TRBV7-9 and J usage is TRBJ1-1, with D hard to call. V shed 1 base and J shed 0 bases, with 9 bases lying between them. The CDR3 has 15 residues. Germline assignment: CDR1 SEHNR and CDR2 FQNEAQ (reference sequence). CDR3 region: CASSLDTGMNTEAFF. CDR3 bases: TGTGCCAGCAGCTTAGACACGGGAATGAACACTGAAGCTTTCTTT.

The V call is TRBV19, the J call TRBJ2-4; D is unclear. CDR3 length equals 17 residues. Trimming removed 1 base from V and 7 bases from J, with 20 bases in between. The V gene's germline CDR1 is LNHDA and CDR2 SQIVND (reference sequence). CDR3 bases: TGTGCCAGTAGTATAGGAACAGTCTTTATCTCTGAGAACATTCAGTACTTC. Amino acid sequence: CASSIGTVFISENIQYF.

The gene calls are TRBV5-1 and TRBJ2-1; a weak D match, TRBD1 (6 bases). The CDR3 extends over 15 amino acids. Trimming took 8 bases from V and 4 from J, leaving 19 bases between them. Germline CDR1 reads SGHRS; CDR2 reads YFSETQ. CDR3 loop: CASNPTGARYNEQFF. In DNA form, the CDR3 reads TGCGCCAGTAACCCGACAGGCGCAAGGTACAATGAGCAGTTCTTC. The full variable domain, rest sourced from reference TRBV5-1 and TRBJ2-1, is KAGVTQTPRYLIKTRGQQVTLSCSPISGHRSVSWYQQTPGQGLQFLFEYFSETQRNKGNFPGRFSGRQFSNSRSEMNVSTLELGDSALYLCASNPTGARYNEQFFGPGTRLTVL.

The chain is built from TRBV10-2 and TRBJ2-5, with 7 bases aligning to TRBD2. The V gene's germline CDR1 is WSHSY and CDR2 SAAADI. This CDR3 region has 12 residues. Germline trimming cut 6 bases from V and 5 bases from J; bases unmatched to any gene: 3. For the CDR3, the DNA is TGCGCCAGCAGGGGGGGGTTTGAGACCCAGTACTTC. Translating it yields CASRGGFETQYF.

The chain recombines TRBV5-1 with TRBJ1-2; no clear D. The germline V gene encodes CDR1 SGHRS and CDR2 YFSETQ. V lost 5 bases, J lost 3 bases, and 20 bases lay in between. The CDR3 is 16 amino acids. CDR3 loop: CASSYLSGQTHYGYTF. The CDR3, as DNA: TGCGCCAGCAGTTACCTGTCTGGGCAGACCCACTATGGCTACACCTTC.

The rearrangement joins TRBV9 to TRBJ1-3; 7 bases are a match to TRBD1. Germline V gene data show CDR1 as SGDLS and CDR2 as YYNGEE. CDR3 length equals 17 residues. Germline trimming cut 1 base from V and 1 base from J; bases unmatched to any gene: 8. The CDR3: CASSVPRGPGSGNTIYF. Here the CDR3 DNA reads TGTGCCAGCAGCGTACCAAGGGGGCCGGGGTCTGGAAACACCATATATTTT.

This sequence joins TRBV9 and TRBJ1-2; D uncertain. Germline V lookup: CDR1 SGDLS, CDR2 YYNGEE. CDR3 length: 11 residues. Trimming removed 5 bases at V and 5 bases at J, with 7 bases between. DNA of the CDR3: TGTGCCAGCAGTTCCCAATATGGCTACACCTTC. Translated: CASSSQYGYTF. Full variable domain (missing parts from reference TRBV9 and TRBJ1-2): DSGVTQTPKHLITATGQRVTLRCSPRSGDLSVYWYQQSLDQGLQFLIQYYNGEERAKGNILERFSAQQFPDLHSELNLSSLELGDSALYFCASSSQYGYTFGSGTRLTVV.

This clone showed up just once. This chain uses TRBV7-2 with TRBJ2-4, with 10 bases fitting TRBD2. The CDR3 runs to 19 residues. Germline CDR1 and CDR2: SGHTA and FQGNSA. J lost 0 bases, V lost 2 bases, and 10 bases had no gene match. CDR3 nucleotides: TGTGCCAGCAGCTTATATCAGCGGGGGGGGGTCGGAGCCAAAAACATTCAGTACTTC. This codes for CASSLYQRGGVGAKNIQYF.

The rearrangement joins TRBV10-1 to TRBJ2-7, with 8 bases aligning to TRBD1. Germline CDR1 and CDR2: WNHNN and SYGVQD (reference sequence). Trimming took 0 bases from V and 6 from J; bases not matched to a gene: 19. There are 19 residues in the CDR3. The CDR3 loop reads CASSESGAAGGGSRFEQYF. Here the CDR3 DNA reads TGCGCCAGCAGTGAGTCGGGAGCGGCAGGGGGCGGTTCTCGGTTCGAGCAGTACTTC.